The 21 T cell receptor beta chains given below trace back to one sample, sequenced in a study of blood T cells in healthy people across ages. A J-beta primer mix and a sample-barcoded 5' primer were used in a second PCR of about 7 to 12 cycles. A single record per CDR3 protein comes from TCRdb applying MiXCR to the 5' RACE reads. This sample has 550,000 to 750,000 distinct CDR3 sequences, with 21% found just once. The specimen was blood. These receptors came from a man aged 65 to 79 in good health.

The sample holds a few counts of this clonotype. V and J are TRBV2 and TRBJ2-5; 11 bases agree with TRBD1. V was clipped by 4 bases and J by 4 bases; unmatched bases: 2. This CDR3 is built from 14 residues. Germline V gene data show CDR1 as SNHLY and CDR2 as FYNNEI. The DNA of the CDR3 is TGTGCCAGCAGTGGGACAGGGGGCCGAGAGACCCAGTACTTC. This sequence encodes CASSGTGGRETQYF.

The genes are TRBV6-2 or TRBV6-3 and TRBJ1-5; the D is unclear. This CDR3 comprises 13 residues. The ends were cut back, 5 bases at V and 3 bases at J, with 8 bases in the middle. Looked up from germline, CDR1 is MNHEY and CDR2 is SVGEGT. The DNA for the CDR3 is TGTGCCAGCAGTGTAGAGATCAATCAGCCCCAGCATTTT. It codes for CASSVEINQPQHF.

This clonotype was counted only a few times. The germline gene is not matched at one end of the junction; a read error may be the cause. In DNA form, the CDR3 reads TGTGCCAGCGGCCAAGAAGTAGGGGTGGGCGAGCAGTACTTC. Residues: CASGQEVGVGEQYF. The chain links TRBV14 to TRBJ2-7; D is possibly TRBD1 (5 bases). Germline V lookup: CDR1 SGHDN, CDR2 FVKESK. The CDR3 sequence is 14 residues long.

This clonotype showed up many times. J is TRBJ1-2 and V is TRBV12-3 or TRBV12-4; the D gene is possibly TRBD1 (6 bases). CDR3 length: 16 amino acids. The V gene lost 6 bases and the J gene lost 2 bases, with 19 bases spanning the gap. The CDR3 spells CASRPLGTLANYGYTF. The CDR3 nucleotides read TGTGCCAGCAGACCGTTGGGGACACTAGCGAACTATGGCTACACCTTC.

This clonotype was seen a handful of times. V gene TRBV9 combines with J gene TRBJ2-7, with 7 bases fitting TRBD2. Near its end, the DNA agrees better with TRBJ2-1, so the J call may be wrong. CDR1 and CDR2 from the germline V gene are SGDLS and YYNGEE. CDR3 length equals 13 residues. The CDR3 loop reads CASSVGGGSEQFF. DNA of the CDR3: TGTGCCAGCAGCGTTGGGGGGGGGAGTGAGCAGTTCTTC.

This clonotype was seen only a few times. The chain uses TRBV15 and TRBJ1-2; D unresolved. The V end lost 0 bases, the J end lost 4 bases, and 6 bases lay between the germline ends. CDR1 LNHNV and CDR2 YYDKDF come from the germline V gene (reference sequence). The CDR3 is made up of 13 amino acids. The CDR3 DNA reads TGTGCCACCAGCAGAGACGCAGGCTATGGCTACACCTTC. Protein product: CATSRDAGYGYTF. Full variable domain (rest looked up from reference TRBV15 and TRBJ1-2): DAMVIQNPRYQVTQFGKPVTLSCSQTLNHNVMYWYQQKSSQAPKLLFHYYDKDFNNEADTPDNFQSRRPNTSFCFLDIRSPGLGDTAMYLCATSRDAGYGYTFGSGTRLTVV.

V gene TRBV25-1 combines with J gene TRBJ2-7, with 9 bases aligning to TRBD1. With V trimmed by 4 bases and J by 5 bases, 12 bases remained unmatched. The CDR3 consists of 16 residues. The germline CDR1 and CDR2 sequences are MGHDK and SYGVNS. CDR3: CASSASPGQGRNEQYF. The CDR3 DNA reads TGTGCCAGCAGTGCAAGCCCGGGACAGGGAAGGAACGAGCAGTACTTC.

This clonotype was observed a few times. This chain links TRBV20-1 with TRBJ2-1; 9 bases are a match to TRBD1. Germline CDR1 DFQATT, CDR2 SNEGSKA (reference sequence). The CDR3 length is 14 residues. Unmatched junction bases numbered 3, after V lost 6 bases and J lost 0 bases. CDR3 region: CSALDRGSYNEQFF. The CDR3 DNA reads as TGCAGTGCCCTGGACAGGGGCTCCTACAATGAGCAGTTCTTC.

This clonotype was seen repeatedly, ten times or more. The genes are TRBV5-5 and TRBJ2-2; no definite D call. Deletions cut 1 base from V and 6 bases from J, with 19 bases between. Germline CDR1 reads SGHKS; CDR2 reads YYEKEE (reference sequence). The CDR3 is 17 amino acids. For the CDR3, the DNA is TGTGCCAGCAGCTTGCGTCCCCTCGGTGGCTTTTCCGGGGAGCTGTTTTTT. Protein product: CASSLRPLGGFSGELFF. Full variable domain (rest looked up from reference TRBV5-5 and TRBJ2-2): DAGVTQSPTHLIKTRGQQVTLRCSPISGHKSVSWYQQVLGQGPQFIFQYYEKEERGRGNFPDRFSARQFPNYSSELNVNALLLGDSALYLCASSLRPLGGFSGELFFGEGSRLTVL.

This clonotype was seen more than once but under ten times. V and J are TRBV20-1 and TRBJ2-3; D remains ambiguous. V gave up 0 bases and J gave up 0 bases, with 10 bases separating them. CDR3 size: 15 residues. Looked up from germline, CDR1 is DFQATT and CDR2 is SNEGSKA (reference sequence). DNA for the CDR3: TGCAGTGCTAGAGATCCGTGGCGAAGCACAGATACGCAGTATTTT. The encoded protein is CSARDPWRSTDTQYF.

The rearrangement links TRBV12-5 to TRBJ2-7; D may be TRBD1 or TRBD2 (6 bases each). Trimming stripped 1 base from V and 0 bases from J, with 13 bases between. The CDR3 has 16 amino acids. Looked up from germline, CDR1 is LGHNT and CDR2 is FRNRAP. The CDR3 sequence is CASGLAVGGGSYEQYF. In nucleotides, the CDR3 is TGTGCTAGTGGTTTGGCCGTGGGGGGCGGCTCCTACGAGCAGTACTTC.

This clonotype was seen a handful of times. The genes are TRBV2 and TRBJ2-1; D may be TRBD1 (6 bases). Trimming left V 5 bases short and J 7 bases short, with 15 bases between. CDR1 is SNHLY, CDR2 FYNNEI, per germline. The CDR3 loop spans 14 amino acids. Here the CDR3 reads CASSYYQGRNEQFF. CDR3 bases: TGTGCCAGCAGTTACTATCAGGGGCGAAATGAGCAGTTCTTC.

This clonotype has a count of ten or more. One junction end disagrees with the germline gene, perhaps due to a read error. J is TRBJ2-1 and V is TRBV5-1; 8 bases are a match to TRBD1. Germline values: CDR1 SGHRS, CDR2 YFSETQ. The CDR3 contains 15 residues. The CDR3 sequence is CASSLDRGSYNEQFF. Written as DNA, the CDR3 is TGTGCTAGCAGCCTCGACAGGGGTAGCTACAATGAGCAGTTCTTC.

The chain couples TRBV20-1 to TRBJ2-1, with D perhaps TRBD1 (5 bases). This CDR3 contains 12 residues. Germline-derived CDR1 and CDR2 are DFQATT and SNEGSKA (reference sequence). Trimming shortened V by 3 bases and J by 10 bases, and 13 bases separated the two germline ends. The DNA of the CDR3 is TGCAGTGCTAGCCCGACCTCAGGGGAGCAGTTCTTC. This gives the protein CSASPTSGEQFF.

This clonotype was seen more than once but under ten times. The V gene is TRBV4-1, the J gene TRBJ1-6; no firm D call. V gave up 0 bases and J gave up 0 bases, with 6 bases separating them. Germline V lookup: CDR1 MGHRA, CDR2 YSYEKL. CDR3 length: 16 amino acids. CDR3 in amino acids: CASSQDQTSYNSPLHF. The CDR3 DNA reads as TGCGCCAGCAGCCAAGATCAGACCTCCTATAATTCACCCCTCCACTTT.

The table lists this clonotype with a few counts. This chain links TRBV9 with TRBJ2-5, with TRBD1 as a possible D gene (5 bases). Germline V gene lookup returns CDR1 SGDLS and CDR2 YYNGEE. Trimming pared 3 bases from V and 5 bases from J, leaving 17 bases between. The CDR3 contains 15 residues. Here the CDR3 DNA reads TGTGCCAGCAGCGCAGTAATAGGGGTGGGGGAGACCCAGTACTTC. This sequence encodes CASSAVIGVGETQYF.

The sample holds a few counts of this clonotype. The chain is built from TRBV6-5 and TRBJ1-6; 7 positions match TRBD1. In germline, CDR1 is MNHEY, CDR2 SVGAGI. This CDR3 has 12 residues. V lost 4 bases and J lost 15; bases outside the gene matches: 6. The CDR3 region is CASSSTGVNLHF. The CDR3 bases are TGTGCCAGCAGTTCAACAGGGGTTAACCTCCACTTT.

The table lists this clonotype with a few counts. The gene calls are TRBV7-3 and TRBJ2-1; 13 bases agree with TRBD2. This CDR3 spans 15 amino acids. V was pared by 3 bases and J by 6 bases, with 2 bases of the junction left unmatched. Per the germline V gene, CDR1 is SGHTA and CDR2 is FQGTGA. The chain's CDR3 is CASSFTSGRANEQFF. The CDR3 bases are TGTGCCAGCAGCTTTACTAGCGGGAGGGCCAATGAGCAGTTCTTC.

This clonotype was seen more than once but under ten times. The chain links TRBV29-1 to TRBJ2-5, with TRBD2 matching over 9 bases. The DNA end favors TRBJ2-7, so the J call may be wrong. CDR3 length equals 16 residues. The germline V gene encodes CDR1 SQVTM and CDR2 ANQGSEA. The CDR3 is CSVEDRVSGGPYEQYF. The CDR3, as DNA: TGCAGCGTTGAAGATCGTGTTAGCGGGGGCCCCTACGAGCAGTACTTC.

V gene TRBV20-1 combines with J gene TRBJ2-5; 9 nucleotides line up with TRBD2. CDR1 is DFQATT, CDR2 SNEGSKA, per germline (reference sequence). V gave up 2 bases and J gave up 3 bases; unmatched junction bases: 7. CDR3 length: 15 amino acids. Here the CDR3 DNA reads TGCAGTGCTAGAAAGCCTAGCGGGACTAAAGAGACCCAGTACTTC. Translating gives CSARKPSGTKETQYF.

With respect to this clonotype: One end of the junction does not line up with germline, which may come from a read error. The CDR3 loop is CASSAGPTPETQYF. CDR3 coding DNA: TGTGCTAGCAGTGCCGGGCCCACCCCAGAGACCCAGTACTTC. This chain joins TRBV9 and TRBJ2-5; no definite D call. This CDR3 has 14 residues. Germline CDR1 reads SGDLS; CDR2 reads YYNGEE. Based on the CDR3 plus reference TRBV9 and TRBJ2-5, the full variable domain is DSGVTQTPKHLITATGQRVTLRCSPRSGDLSVYWYQQSLDQGLQFLIQYYNGEERAKGNILERFSAQQFPDLHSELNLSSLELGDSALYFCASSAGPTPETQYFGPGTRLLVL.